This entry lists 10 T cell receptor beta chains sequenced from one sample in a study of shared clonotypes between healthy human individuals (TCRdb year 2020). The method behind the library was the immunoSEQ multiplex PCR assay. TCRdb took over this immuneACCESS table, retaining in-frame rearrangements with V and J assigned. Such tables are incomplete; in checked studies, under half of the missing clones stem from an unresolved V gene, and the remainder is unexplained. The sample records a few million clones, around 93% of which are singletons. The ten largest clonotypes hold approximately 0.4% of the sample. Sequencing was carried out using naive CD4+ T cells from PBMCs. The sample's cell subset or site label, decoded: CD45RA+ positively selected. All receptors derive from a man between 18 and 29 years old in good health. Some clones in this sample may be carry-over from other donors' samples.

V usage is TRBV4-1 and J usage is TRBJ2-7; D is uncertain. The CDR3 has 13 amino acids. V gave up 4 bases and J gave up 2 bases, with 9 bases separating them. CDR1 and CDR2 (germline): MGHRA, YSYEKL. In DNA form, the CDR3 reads TGCGCCAGCAGCCGTTCTTGGACCTACGAGCAGTACTTC. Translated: CASSRSWTYEQYF.

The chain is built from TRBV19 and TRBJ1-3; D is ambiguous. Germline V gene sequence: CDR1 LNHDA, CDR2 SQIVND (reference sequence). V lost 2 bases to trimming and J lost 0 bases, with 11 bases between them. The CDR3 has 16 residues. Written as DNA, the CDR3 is TGTGCCAGTAGTATAAACAGATTTCCCTCTGGAAACACCATATATTTT. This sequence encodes CASSINRFPSGNTIYF.

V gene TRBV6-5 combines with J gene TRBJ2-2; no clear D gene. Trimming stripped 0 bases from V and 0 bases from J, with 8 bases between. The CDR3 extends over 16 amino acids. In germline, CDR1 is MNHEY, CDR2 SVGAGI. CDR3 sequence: CASSYSHNANTGELFF. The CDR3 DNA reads TGTGCCAGCAGTTACTCACATAACGCGAACACCGGGGAGCTGTTTTTT.

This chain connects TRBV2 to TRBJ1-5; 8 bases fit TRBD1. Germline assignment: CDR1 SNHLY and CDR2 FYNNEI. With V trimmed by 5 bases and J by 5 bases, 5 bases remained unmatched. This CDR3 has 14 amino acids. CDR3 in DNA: TGTGCCAGCAGTTCCGGACAGGGCCATCAGCCCCAGCATTTT. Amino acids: CASSSGQGHQPQHF. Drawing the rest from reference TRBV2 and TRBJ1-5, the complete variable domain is EPEVTQTPSHQVTQMGQEVILRCVPISNHLYFYWYRQILGQKVEFLVSFYNNEISEKSEIFDDQFSVERPDGSNFTLKIRSTKLEDSAMYFCASSSGQGHQPQHFGDGTRLSIL.

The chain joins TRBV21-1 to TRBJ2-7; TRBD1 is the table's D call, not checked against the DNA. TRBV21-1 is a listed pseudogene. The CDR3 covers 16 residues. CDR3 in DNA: TGTGCCAGCAGCAAATTAGTCGGGACACTCTCCTACGAGCAGTACTTC. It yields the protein CASSKLVGTLSYEQYF.

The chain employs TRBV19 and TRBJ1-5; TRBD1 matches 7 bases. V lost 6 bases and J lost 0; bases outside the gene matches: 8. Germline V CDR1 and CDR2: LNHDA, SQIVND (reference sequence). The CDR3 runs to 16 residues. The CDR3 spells CASSLDRYYSNQPQHF. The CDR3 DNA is TGTGCCAGTAGCCTGGACAGGTACTATAGCAATCAGCCCCAGCATTTT.

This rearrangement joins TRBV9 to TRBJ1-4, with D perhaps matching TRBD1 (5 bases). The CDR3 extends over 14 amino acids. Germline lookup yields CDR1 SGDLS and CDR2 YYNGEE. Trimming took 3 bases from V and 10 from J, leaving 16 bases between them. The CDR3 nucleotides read TGTGCCAGCAGCGAGGGGACTAATTTTGGAAAACTGTTTTTT. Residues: CASSEGTNFGKLFF.

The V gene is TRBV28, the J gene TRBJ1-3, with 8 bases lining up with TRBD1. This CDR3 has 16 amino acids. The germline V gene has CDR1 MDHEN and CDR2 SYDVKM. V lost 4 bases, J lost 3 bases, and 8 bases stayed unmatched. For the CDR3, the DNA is TGTGCCAGCAGTTCCCCCCACACAGGGGGTGGAAACACCATATATTTT. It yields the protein CASSSPHTGGGNTIYF.

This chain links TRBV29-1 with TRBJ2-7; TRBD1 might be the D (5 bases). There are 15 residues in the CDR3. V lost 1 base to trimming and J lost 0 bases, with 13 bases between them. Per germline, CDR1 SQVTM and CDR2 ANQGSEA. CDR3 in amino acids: CSVEVRDRPSYEQYF. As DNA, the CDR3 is TGCAGCGTTGAAGTTCGAGACAGACCCTCCTACGAGCAGTACTTC.

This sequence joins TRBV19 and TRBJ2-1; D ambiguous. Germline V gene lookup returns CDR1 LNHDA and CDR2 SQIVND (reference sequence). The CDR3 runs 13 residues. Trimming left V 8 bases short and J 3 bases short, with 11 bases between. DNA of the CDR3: TGTGCCAGTGGGTTATCCCACTACAATGAGCAGTTCTTC. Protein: CASGLSHYNEQFF.